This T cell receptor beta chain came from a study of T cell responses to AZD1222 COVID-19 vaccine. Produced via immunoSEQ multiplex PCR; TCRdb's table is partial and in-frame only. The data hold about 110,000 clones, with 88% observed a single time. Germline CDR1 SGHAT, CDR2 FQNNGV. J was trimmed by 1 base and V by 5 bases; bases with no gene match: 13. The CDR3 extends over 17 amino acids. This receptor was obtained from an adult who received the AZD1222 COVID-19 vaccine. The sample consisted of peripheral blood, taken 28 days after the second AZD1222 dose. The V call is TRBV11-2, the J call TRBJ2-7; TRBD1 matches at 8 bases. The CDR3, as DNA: TGTGCCAGCAGCAGCGACAGGGGCCTTTTTTCGTCCTACGAGCAGTACTTC. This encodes CASSSDRGLFSSYEQYF.